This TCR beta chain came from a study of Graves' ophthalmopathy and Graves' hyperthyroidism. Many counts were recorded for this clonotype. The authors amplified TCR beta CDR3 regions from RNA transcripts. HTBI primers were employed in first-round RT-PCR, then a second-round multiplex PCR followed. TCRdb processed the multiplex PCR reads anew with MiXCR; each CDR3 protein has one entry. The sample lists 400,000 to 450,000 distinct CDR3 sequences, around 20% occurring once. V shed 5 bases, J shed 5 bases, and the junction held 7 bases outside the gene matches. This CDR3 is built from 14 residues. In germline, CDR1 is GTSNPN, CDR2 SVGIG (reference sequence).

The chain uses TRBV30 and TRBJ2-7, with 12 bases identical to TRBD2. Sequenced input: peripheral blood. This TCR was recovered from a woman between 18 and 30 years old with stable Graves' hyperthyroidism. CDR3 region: CAWELAGGSNEQYF. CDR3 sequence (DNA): TGTGCCTGGGAACTAGCGGGAGGATCCAACGAGCAGTACTTC. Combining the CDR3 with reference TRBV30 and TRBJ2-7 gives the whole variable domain SQTIHQWPATLVQPVGSPLSLECTVEGTSNPNLYWYRQAAGRGLQLLFYSVGIGQISSEVPQNLSASRPQDRQFILSSKKLLLSDSGFYLCAWELAGGSNEQYFGPGTRLTVT.